Listed below are T cell receptor beta chains from one sample, sequenced in a study of shared clonotypes between healthy human individuals. The data were produced by immunoSEQ multiplex PCR, yet TCRdb's version contains in-frame clones alone and is incomplete. The sample carries hundreds of thousands of clones, roughly 70% recorded once. Sequencing was performed on memory CD4+ T cells sorted from blood. The receptors shown here come from a woman in her 30s in good health. Each CDR3 is given with its conserved first and last residue. The order of the fields is V gene, clone size, CDR3 protein. Expanded clones are given a class, and other clones once, few, many or no size at all.

TRBV19 | . | CASSSGRSSYNEQFF
TRBV5-4 | once | CASSPADRAQETQYF
TRBV6-1 | once | CASSEMFGREGTKNIQYF
TRBV25-1 | . | CASDETGTQETQYF
TRBV9 | . | CASSNASAYEQYF
TRBV5-1 | . | CASRSSGGRTGELFF
TRBV29-1 | . | CSALQRPARGRGGTQYF
TRBV28 | . | CASSSPSDPVDNEQFF
TRBV23-1 | . | CASSVRESETQYF
TRBV11-2 | . | CASSFGENQPQHF
TRBV5-1 | few | CASSSTTSGRYNEQFF
TRBV25-1 | . | CASSQGRLGAFF
TRBV27 | . | CASSPLGTGNQPQHF
TRBV25-1 | . | CASSHRGGAGELFF
TRBV10-3 | . | CAISFISGANVLTF
TRBV30 | . | CAWRPGLVVYEQFF
TRBV7-9 | . | CASSFSGRAGEQFF
TRBV6-6 | . | CASRRDFSSYEQYF
TRBV11-2 | . | CASSLVAGGANTGELFF
TRBV11-2 | . | CASRKRGTGHHLEQFF
TRBV18 | . | CASSLPGEASGRNEQYF
TRBV10-3 | . | CAITATGVGTDTQYF
TRBV30 | . | CAWVQGANSGANVLTF
TRBV29-1 | . | CSVRQGGYNEQFF
TRBV28 | once | CASSPLAGVAFEQYF
TRBV28 | . | CASSLSLAQETQYF